This entry lists 23 T cell receptor beta chains sequenced from one sample in a study of identifying expanded T cells in peripheral blood. Sequenced by immunoSEQ multiplex PCR; TCRdb stores in-frame clones only, minus some. Counted here are around 94,000 clones, around 89% occurring once; the ten biggest clones make up 12% to 15%. Sequencing used blood. The receptor source for this set is a person aged 18 to 70 in good health.

In this sample, this clone turned up once. The rearrangement uses TRBV5-1 and TRBJ2-5; D call uncertain. CDR1 and CDR2 (germline): SGHRS, YFSETQ. The V gene lost 4 bases and the J gene lost 6 bases, with 16 bases spanning the gap. This CDR3 is built from 14 residues. The DNA of the CDR3 is TGCGCCAGCAGCCCCAGACCCGTACCCAAGACCCAGTACTTC. This gives the protein CASSPRPVPKTQYF.

This sequence joins TRBV7-3 and TRBJ2-2; 10 positions match TRBD2. Germline CDR1 and CDR2: SGHTA and FQGTGA. There are 16 residues in the CDR3. Trimming removed 3 bases from V and 0 bases from J; junction bases left unmatched: 1. The CDR3 DNA sequence: TGTGCCAGCAGCTTCCTAGCGGGGGCGAACACCGGGGAGCTGTTTTTT. Translated: CASSFLAGANTGELFF.

The rearrangement joins TRBV5-3 to TRBJ2-5; 13 bases are a match to TRBD2. TRBV5-3 is noted as an ORF with a role that remains uncertain. The CDR3 covers 17 residues. The V segment lost 1 base and the J segment 5 bases; nucleotides outside the gene matches: 8. As DNA, the CDR3 is TGTGCCAGAAGCTTGCGAGGACTAGCGGGAGTGGGGGAGACCCAGTACTTC. This translates into CARSLRGLAGVGETQYF.

This clone was picked up a small number of times. This chain links TRBV5-1 with TRBJ2-6; no clear D. This CDR3 is 12 amino acids long. CDR1 and CDR2 (germline): SGHRS, YFSETQ. V was cut by 0 bases and J by 9 bases, with 4 bases left in between. The CDR3: CASSLEDNVLTF. Here the CDR3 DNA reads TGCGCCAGCAGCTTGGAGGACAACGTCCTGACTTTC.

The chain employs TRBV29-1 and TRBJ2-5; TRBD2 might be the D (6 bases). The CDR3 extends over 14 amino acids. The V gene's germline CDR1 is SQVTM and CDR2 ANQGSEA. The V gene lost 7 bases and the J gene lost 2 bases, with 17 bases spanning the gap. CDR3 sequence (DNA): TGCAGCGCCGCGGACTACCCCGTTCAAGAGACCCAGTACTTC. Translating gives CSAADYPVQETQYF.

V usage is TRBV5-4 and J usage is TRBJ2-3, with no clear D. Per germline, CDR1 SGHNT and CDR2 YYREEE (reference sequence). The CDR3 loop spans 14 amino acids. Trimming shortened V by 5 bases and J by 5 bases, and 15 bases separated the two germline ends. The CDR3 sequence is CASSLTGPGDTQYF. The CDR3 DNA sequence: TGTGCCAGCAGTCTAACGGGTCCGGGAGATACGCAGTATTTT. The variable domain in full, completed from reference TRBV5-4 and TRBJ2-3, reads ETGVTQSPTHLIKTRGQQVTLRCSSQSGHNTVSWYQQALGQGPQFIFQYYREEENGRGNFPPRFSGLQFPNYSSELNVNALELDDSALYLCASSLTGPGDTQYFGPGTRLTVL.

The rearrangement links TRBV18 to TRBJ2-7; 7 bases fit TRBD1. Looked up from germline, CDR1 is KGHSH and CDR2 is LQKENI. The junction had 9 bases not matched to a gene; V was cut back by 2 bases and J by 5 bases. The CDR3 extends over 15 amino acids. CDR3 protein: CASSPGQGGVDEQYF. CDR3 in DNA: TGTGCCAGCTCACCAGGGCAAGGGGGCGTTGACGAGCAGTACTTC.

V gene TRBV11-2 combines with J gene TRBJ2-7; TRBD1 matches at 8 bases. The CDR3 length is 14 residues. Germline V gene sequence: CDR1 SGHAT, CDR2 FQNNGV. Trimming at V came to 5 bases and at J to 2 bases, leaving 5 bases not matched to a gene. CDR3 sequence: CASSARTGPYEQYF. DNA for the CDR3: TGTGCCAGCAGCGCAAGGACAGGGCCCTACGAGCAGTACTTC.

The V call is TRBV11-2, the J call TRBJ2-7; 10 bases are a match to TRBD2. The CDR3 is made up of 18 amino acids. Looked up from germline, CDR1 is SGHAT and CDR2 is FQNNGV. Losses at the gene ends were 5 bases for V and 3 bases for J; bases not matched to a gene: 16. In nucleotides, the CDR3 is TGTGCCAGCAGCCCAAGACAGGGGTTCGGGACTAGCGTCTACGAGCAGTACTTC. This encodes CASSPRQGFGTSVYEQYF. Supplemented by reference TRBV11-2 and TRBJ2-7, the full variable domain reads EAGVAQSPRYKIIEKRQSVAFWCNPISGHATLYWYQQILGQGPKLLIQFQNNGVVDDSQLPKDRFSAERLKGVDSTLKIQPAKLEDSAVYLCASSPRQGFGTSVYEQYFGPGTRLTVT.

This chain links TRBV28 with TRBJ2-7, with 7 bases fitting TRBD1. The CDR3 consists of 15 residues. With V trimmed by 5 bases and J by 0 bases, 7 bases remained unmatched. Looked up from germline, CDR1 is MDHEN and CDR2 is SYDVKM. The CDR3 coding sequence is TGTGCCAGCAGTCCCGGGACAGCAAGCTCCTACGAGCAGTACTTC. Residues: CASSPGTASSYEQYF.

This clone came up once. The chain employs TRBV11-1 and TRBJ2-7; D not certain. The CDR3 totals 14 residues. V lost 4 bases to trimming and J lost 0 bases, with 10 bases between them. Germline V gives CDR1 SGHAT, CDR2 FQDESV (reference sequence). CDR3 sequence: CASSSRKFSYEQYF. The CDR3 nucleotides are TGTGCCAGCAGCTCCCGGAAGTTCTCCTACGAGCAGTACTTC.

The CDR3: CSSTGDRQKTQYF. The CDR3 DNA reads TGCAGCTCGACAGGGGATCGGCAGAAGACCCAGTACTTC. V gene TRBV29-1 combines with J gene TRBJ2-5; the match to TRBD1 covers 8 bases. CDR1 and CDR2 from the germline V gene are SQVTM and ANQGSEA. V was pared by 8 bases and J by 6 bases, with 11 bases of the junction left unmatched. This CDR3 has 13 amino acids.

This chain connects TRBV5-1 to TRBJ2-3; possibly TRBD1 for D (7 bases). CDR3 length: 18 amino acids. Germline lookup yields CDR1 SGHRS and CDR2 YFSETQ. V dropped 3 bases and J dropped 4 bases, with 24 bases sitting between them. The CDR3 DNA follows: TGCGCCAGCAGCTGGGGGACTCTTCGGGACAGTCTCTCAGATACGCAGTATTTT. It codes for CASSWGTLRDSLSDTQYF. Full variable domain (missing parts from reference TRBV5-1 and TRBJ2-3): KAGVTQTPRYLIKTRGQQVTLSCSPISGHRSVSWYQQTPGQGLQFLFEYFSETQRNKGNFPGRFSGRQFSNSRSEMNVSTLELGDSALYLCASSWGTLRDSLSDTQYFGPGTRLTVL.

This clone appeared a few times. The gene calls are TRBV6-1 and TRBJ2-3; no reliable D call. There are 13 residues in the CDR3. V shed 7 bases and J shed 9 bases, with 17 bases lying between them. Germline values: CDR1 MNHNS, CDR2 SASEGT. The CDR3 nucleotides read TGTGCCAGCATACTCGAGGTGGTCGGCACGCAGTATTTT. As protein: CASILEVVGTQYF.

The rearrangement uses TRBV30 and TRBJ2-7; 9 nucleotides agree with TRBD1. From germline, CDR1 is GTSNPN and CDR2 SVGIG (reference sequence). This CDR3 has 14 residues. With 2 bases clipped from V and 4 bases from J, the junction kept 6 bases outside the gene matches. Here the CDR3 reads CAWSSGTGSYEQYF. CDR3 in DNA: TGTGCCTGGAGTTCGGGGACAGGGTCTTACGAGCAGTACTTC.

This clone was counted only a few times. The chain uses TRBV7-6 and TRBJ2-1; D gene uncertain. Germline-derived CDR1 and CDR2 are SGHVS and FNYEAQ. V was trimmed by 3 bases and J by 8 bases, leaving 5 bases between them. CDR3 length: 11 amino acids. The CDR3 spells CASSLGHEQFF. CDR3 bases: TGTGCCAGCAGCTTGGGCCATGAGCAGTTCTTC.

This rearrangement joins TRBV6-1 to TRBJ2-7; 7 bases are shared with TRBD1. Germline values: CDR1 MNHNS, CDR2 SASEGT. V shed 1 base, J shed 6 bases, and the junction held 0 bases outside the gene matches. This CDR3 contains 12 residues. Here the CDR3 reads CASSEGQGEQYF. The CDR3 coding sequence is TGTGCCAGCAGTGAAGGACAGGGCGAGCAGTACTTC.

This chain links TRBV7-9 with TRBJ1-2, with 8 nucleotides matching TRBD1. CDR1 SEHNR and CDR2 FQNEAQ come from the germline V gene (reference sequence). With V trimmed by 5 bases and J by 4 bases, 12 bases remained unmatched. This CDR3 region has 16 residues. The CDR3 sequence: CASSLGTGGIGYGYTF. The CDR3 DNA is TGTGCCAGCAGCCTGGGAACAGGGGGGATTGGCTATGGCTACACCTTC.

The chain is built from TRBV2 and TRBJ2-5; 12 nucleotides align to TRBD2. Germline CDR1 is SNHLY and CDR2 is FYNNEI. V lost 6 bases to trimming and J lost 5 bases; unmatched junction nucleotides: 7. The CDR3 extends over 15 amino acids. Here the CDR3 DNA reads TGTGCCAGCAGCCCCCTAGCGGGAGGGGATGAGACCCAGTACTTC. Translation gives CASSPLAGGDETQYF.

This chain joins TRBV29-1 and TRBJ2-3, with 8 bases lining up with TRBD1. Germline-derived CDR1 and CDR2 are SQVTM and ANQGSEA. The CDR3 consists of 18 residues. Trimming removed 5 bases from V and 0 bases from J; junction bases left unmatched: 16. The CDR3 coding sequence is TGCAGCGTTCGAGGGGTGCAGGGGGCGTCCTCTAGCACAGATACGCAGTATTTT. Residues: CSVRGVQGASSSTDTQYF.

The chain uses TRBV6-5 and TRBJ1-1; maybe TRBD1 (6 bases). This CDR3 has 14 amino acids. Trimming pared 5 bases from V and 5 bases from J, leaving 15 bases between. Germline CDR1 MNHEY, CDR2 SVGAGI. CDR3 protein: CASSLQDSKTEAFF. Here the CDR3 DNA reads TGTGCCAGCAGTCTCCAGGACAGTAAGACTGAAGCTTTCTTT.

This clone was seen many times. The chain combines TRBV5-1 with TRBJ1-1; D gene unclear. Germline-derived CDR1 and CDR2 are SGHRS and YFSETQ. Trimming shortened V by 0 bases and J by 1 base, and 10 bases separated the two germline ends. The CDR3 consists of 15 residues. CDR3 DNA: TGCGCCAGCAGCTTGGTAGCGGCCCCGAACACTGAAGCTTTCTTT. It encodes CASSLVAAPNTEAFF.

The V and J genes are TRBV27 and TRBJ1-5; 8 nucleotides match TRBD1. Germline CDR1 and CDR2: MNHEY and SMNVEV (reference sequence). CDR3 length equals 16 residues. The ends lost 6 bases at V and 5 bases at J; junction bases unmatched: 12. CDR3 sequence (DNA): TGTGCCAGCAGGAAAACCGGGACAGGTGTTCATCAGCCCCAGCATTTT. Translating it yields CASRKTGTGVHQPQHF.